This T cell receptor beta chain emerged from a study of response to subunit inactivated influenza vaccine. In TCRdb, the RT-PCR reads were re-called with MiXCR into one record per CDR3 protein. Of roughly 570,000 distinct CDR3 sequences listed, 10% to 15% are singletons. V dropped 4 bases and J dropped 3; count of bases not matched to a gene: 15. There are 18 residues in the CDR3. The V gene's germline CDR1 is SGHRS and CDR2 YFSETQ. Findings of the study overall: Only a handful of new T cells, the authors suggested, are recruited with each seasonal influenza vaccination.

This clonotype was observed a few times. Antigen specificity is unknown. The TCR was taken from a man in his fifties or sixties who received an inactivated influenza vaccine. The sequencing used PBMCs from blood, collected more than 35 days after vaccination. This chain links TRBV5-1 with TRBJ2-7; 11 bases are a match to TRBD2. The CDR3 bases are TGCGCCAGCAGCCCGGGACAGAGGGGACTAGCGGACCTCTACGAGCAGTACTTC. Its protein is CASSPGQRGLADLYEQYF.